Sequencing of this T cell receptor beta chain was carried out in a study of response to subunit inactivated influenza vaccine. TCRdb independently ran MiXCR on the RT-PCR reads; one entry per CDR3 protein. Found here are hundreds of thousands of distinct CDR3 sequences, around 13% of them singletons; the top ten hold 7.6%. General study results and limits: T cells newly recruited by each seasonal influenza vaccination are few, the authors suggested.

A remark on this clonotype: Its antigen remains unknown.

Specimen: PBMCs from blood, collected around 14 days before vaccination. The TCR comes from a man aged 50-59 years who received an inactivated influenza vaccine.

CDR3 bases: TGTGCCACCAGTGCCCCCGGGACAGTCTACAATGAGCAGTTCTTC. Translating gives CATSAPGTVYNEQFF. The rearrangement joins TRBV24-1 to TRBJ2-1; 7 bases line up with TRBD1. Trimming took 5 bases from V and 3 from J; bases not matched to a gene: 6. Germline assignment: CDR1 KGHDR and CDR2 SFDVKD. The CDR3 spans 15 residues.